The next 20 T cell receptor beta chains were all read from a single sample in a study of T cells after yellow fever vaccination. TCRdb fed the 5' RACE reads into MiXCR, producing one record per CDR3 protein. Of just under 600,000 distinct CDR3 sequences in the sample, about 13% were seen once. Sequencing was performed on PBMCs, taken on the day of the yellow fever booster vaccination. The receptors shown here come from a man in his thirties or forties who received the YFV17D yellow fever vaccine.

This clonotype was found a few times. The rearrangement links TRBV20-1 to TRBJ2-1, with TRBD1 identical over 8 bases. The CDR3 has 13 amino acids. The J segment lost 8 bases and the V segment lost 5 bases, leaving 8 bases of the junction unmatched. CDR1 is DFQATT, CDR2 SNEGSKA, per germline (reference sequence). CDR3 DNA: TGCAGTGCTGCCAACAGGGGGAGGTATGAGCAGTTCTTC. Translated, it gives CSAANRGRYEQFF.

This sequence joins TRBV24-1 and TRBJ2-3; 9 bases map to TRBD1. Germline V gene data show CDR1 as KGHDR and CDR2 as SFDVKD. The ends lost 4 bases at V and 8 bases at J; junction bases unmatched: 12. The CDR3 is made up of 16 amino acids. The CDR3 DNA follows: TGTGCCACCAGTGACCCCGGGACAGGGAATTCAGTTACGCAGTATTTT. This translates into CATSDPGTGNSVTQYF.

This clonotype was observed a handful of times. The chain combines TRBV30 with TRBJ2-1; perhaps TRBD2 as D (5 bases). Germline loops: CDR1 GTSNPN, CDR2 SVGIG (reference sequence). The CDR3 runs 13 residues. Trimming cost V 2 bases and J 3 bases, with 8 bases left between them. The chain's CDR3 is CAWSSTSYNEQFF. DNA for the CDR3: TGTGCCTGGAGTAGTACTAGCTACAATGAGCAGTTCTTC.

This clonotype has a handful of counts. CDR3 amino acids: CSASTAGVFINEQFF. The CDR3 DNA is TGCAGTGCTAGTACAGCGGGAGTCTTCATCAATGAGCAGTTCTTC. The rearrangement uses TRBV20-1 and TRBJ2-1; TRBD2 matches at 8 bases. The CDR3 extends over 15 amino acids. Trimming at V came to 3 bases and at J to 6 bases, leaving 10 bases not matched to a gene. CDR1 is DFQATT and CDR2 is SNEGSKA in the germline V gene (reference sequence).

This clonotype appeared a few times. The CDR3 sequence is CASSQSRDTGELFF. The CDR3 DNA sequence: TGTGCCAGCAGCCAAAGTCGAGACACCGGGGAGCTGTTTTTT. This chain uses TRBV13 with TRBJ2-2; D gene ambiguous. V was pared by 5 bases and J by 3 bases, with 10 bases between. Per the germline V gene, CDR1 is PRHDT and CDR2 is FYEKMQ (reference sequence). The CDR3 runs 14 residues.

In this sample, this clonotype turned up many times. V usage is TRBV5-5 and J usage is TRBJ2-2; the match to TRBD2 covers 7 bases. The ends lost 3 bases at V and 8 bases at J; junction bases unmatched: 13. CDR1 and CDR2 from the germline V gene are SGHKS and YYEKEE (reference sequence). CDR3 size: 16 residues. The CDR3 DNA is TGTGCCAGCAGCTCGAGACTAGCCGGGGGGAGTGGGGAGCTGTTTTTT. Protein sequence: CASSSRLAGGSGELFF.

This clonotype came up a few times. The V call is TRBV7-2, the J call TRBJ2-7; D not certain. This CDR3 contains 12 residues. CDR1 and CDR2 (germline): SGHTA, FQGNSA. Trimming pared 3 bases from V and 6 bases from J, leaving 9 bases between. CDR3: CASSFSSAEQYF. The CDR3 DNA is TGTGCCAGCAGCTTTTCTAGTGCCGAGCAGTACTTC.

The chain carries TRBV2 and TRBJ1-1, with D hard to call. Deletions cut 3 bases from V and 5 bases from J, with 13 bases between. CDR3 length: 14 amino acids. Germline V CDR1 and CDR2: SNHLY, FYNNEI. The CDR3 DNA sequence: TGTGCCAGCAGTGATTGGGATCTGGGGACTGAAGCTTTCTTT. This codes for CASSDWDLGTEAFF.

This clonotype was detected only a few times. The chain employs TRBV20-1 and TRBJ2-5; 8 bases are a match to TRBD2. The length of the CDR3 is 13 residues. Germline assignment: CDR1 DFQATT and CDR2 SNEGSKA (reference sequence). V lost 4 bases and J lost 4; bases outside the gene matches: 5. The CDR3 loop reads CSAKLGLVETQYF. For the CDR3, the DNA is TGCAGTGCTAAACTGGGACTAGTAGAGACCCAGTACTTC.

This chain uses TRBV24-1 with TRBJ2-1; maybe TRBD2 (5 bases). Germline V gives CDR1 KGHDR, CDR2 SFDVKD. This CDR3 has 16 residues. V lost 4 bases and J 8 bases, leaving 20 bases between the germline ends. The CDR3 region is CATSDSGLGPKYEQFF. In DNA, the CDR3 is TGTGCCACCAGTGACTCCGGACTCGGCCCCAAGTATGAGCAGTTCTTC.

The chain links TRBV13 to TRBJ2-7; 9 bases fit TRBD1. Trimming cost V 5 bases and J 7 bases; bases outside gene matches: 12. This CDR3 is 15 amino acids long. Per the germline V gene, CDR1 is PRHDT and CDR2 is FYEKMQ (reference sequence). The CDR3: CASSQRDRDPLEQYF. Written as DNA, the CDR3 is TGTGCCAGCAGCCAAAGGGACAGGGATCCCTTAGAGCAGTACTTC.

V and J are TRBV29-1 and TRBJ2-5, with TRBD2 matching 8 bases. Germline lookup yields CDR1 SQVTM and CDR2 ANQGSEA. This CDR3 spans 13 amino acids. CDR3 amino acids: CTAPIREGETQYF. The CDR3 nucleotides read TGCACGGCCCCCATCCGGGAGGGAGAGACCCAGTACTTC.

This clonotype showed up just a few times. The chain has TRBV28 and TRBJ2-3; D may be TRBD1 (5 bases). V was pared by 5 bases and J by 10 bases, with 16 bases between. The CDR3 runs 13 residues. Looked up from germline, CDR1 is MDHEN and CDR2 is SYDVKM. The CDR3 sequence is CASSPPGNRAQYF. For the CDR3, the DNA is TGTGCCAGCAGTCCTCCAGGGAATAGGGCGCAGTATTTT. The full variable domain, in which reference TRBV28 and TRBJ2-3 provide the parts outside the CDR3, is DVKVTQSSRYLVKRTGEKVFLECVQDMDHENMFWYRQDPGLGLRLIYFSYDVKMKEKGDIPEGYSVSREKKERFSLILESASTNQTSMYLCASSPPGNRAQYFGPGTRLTVL.

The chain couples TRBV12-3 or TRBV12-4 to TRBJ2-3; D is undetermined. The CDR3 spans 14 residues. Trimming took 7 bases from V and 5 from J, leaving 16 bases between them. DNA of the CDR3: TGTGCCAGCAAATCATTGCAGGAGTTAGATACGCAGTATTTT. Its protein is CASKSLQELDTQYF.

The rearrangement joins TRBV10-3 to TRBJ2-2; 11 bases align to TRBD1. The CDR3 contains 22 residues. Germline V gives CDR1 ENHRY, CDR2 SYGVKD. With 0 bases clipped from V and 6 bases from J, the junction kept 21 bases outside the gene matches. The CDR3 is CAISESTRTGGPGRSYAGELFF. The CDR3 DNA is TGTGCCATCAGTGAGTCGACTCGGACAGGGGGCCCAGGACGATCTTATGCCGGGGAGCTGTTTTTT.

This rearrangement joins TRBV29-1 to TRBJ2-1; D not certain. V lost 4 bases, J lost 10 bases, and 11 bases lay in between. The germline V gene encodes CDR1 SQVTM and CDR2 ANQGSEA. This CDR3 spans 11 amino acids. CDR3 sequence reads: CSVVGALEQFF. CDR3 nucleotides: TGCAGCGTTGTTGGCGCCCTCGAGCAGTTCTTC.

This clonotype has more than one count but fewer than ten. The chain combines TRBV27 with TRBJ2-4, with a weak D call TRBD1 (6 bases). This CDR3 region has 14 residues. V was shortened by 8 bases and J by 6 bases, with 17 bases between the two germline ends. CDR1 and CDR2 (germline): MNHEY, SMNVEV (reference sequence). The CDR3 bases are TGTGCCAGCGGTGGGAGCCCCAGGGGAAACATTCAGTACTTC. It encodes CASGGSPRGNIQYF.

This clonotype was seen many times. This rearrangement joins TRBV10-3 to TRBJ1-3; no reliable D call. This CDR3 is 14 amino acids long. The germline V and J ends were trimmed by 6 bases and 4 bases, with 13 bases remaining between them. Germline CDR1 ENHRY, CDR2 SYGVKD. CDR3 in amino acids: CAIRNSDQGNTIYF. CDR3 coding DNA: TGTGCCATCAGAAACAGTGATCAAGGAAACACCATATATTTT.

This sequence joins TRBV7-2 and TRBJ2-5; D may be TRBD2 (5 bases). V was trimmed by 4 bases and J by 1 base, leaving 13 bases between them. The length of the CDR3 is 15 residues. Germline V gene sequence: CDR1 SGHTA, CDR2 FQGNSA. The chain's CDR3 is CASSSGSGSQETQYF. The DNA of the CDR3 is TGTGCCAGCAGCTCGGGGTCCGGGTCCCAAGAGACCCAGTACTTC.

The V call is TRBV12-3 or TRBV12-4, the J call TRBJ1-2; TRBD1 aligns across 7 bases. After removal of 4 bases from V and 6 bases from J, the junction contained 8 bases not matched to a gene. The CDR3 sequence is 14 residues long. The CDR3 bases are TGTGCCAGCAGTTATGACAGGGCCTTTAATGGCTACACCTTC. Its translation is CASSYDRAFNGYTF.